This entry describes one TCR beta chain. Its target is not known. This entry is derived from a study of T cell repertoires in cytomegalovirus infection. Study background: The authors relied on CMV epitopes, both recently identified HLA-C-restricted and well-studied HLA-B-restricted. Evidence of both CMV infection and a matching HLA type came from public TCR beta signatures. General study points: Cumulative frequency (of public TCR beta family members) identified carriers of CMV plus the relevant HLA. Predominance within the ex vivo response was attributable to HLA-C-restricted CMV-specific TCR beta clonotypes.

TCRdb re-called the reads through MiXCR, storing one row per CDR3 protein. This sample has under 200,000 distinct CDR3 sequences, with roughly a fifth found just once. CDR3 length: 16 residues. CDR1 is MGHRA, CDR2 YSYEKL, per germline. Trimming shortened V by 0 bases and J by 4 bases, and 15 bases separated the two germline ends. Source: CD8+ T cells from cultured PBMCs, taken from culture after CMV antigen stimulation. The gene calls are TRBV4-1 and TRBJ1-2; D possibly corresponds to TRBD1 (6 bases). The source is a human donor in good health (CMV status not recorded). Some clones in this sample may be carry-over from other donors' samples. The CDR3 reads CASSQEWPGAAYGYTF. CDR3 bases: TGCGCCAGCAGCCAAGAGTGGCCAGGGGCTGCCTATGGCTACACCTTC.